This T cell receptor (beta chain) appears in the sequencing data of a study of shared clonotypes between healthy human individuals. The V gene end was trimmed by 0 bases and the J gene end by 2 bases; junction bases not matched to a gene: 3. Germline V lookup: CDR1 SGHRS, CDR2 YFSETQ. There are 15 residues in the CDR3. This table comes from immunoSEQ multiplex PCR, and its TCRdb copy is limited to in-frame clones, with some not included. Here the sample spans around 2.1 million clones, approximately 94% being singletons. A remark on this clone: What it binds is unknown. Other DNA sequences of this sample code for an identical CDR3.

Findings and limits, study-wide: Genetic and exposure-history diversity was limited by the small donor number. The four-donor shared clonotypes exceeded non-shared clonotypes in generation probability, with non-shared ones scoring lower. Four donors shared approximately 5% of their naive CD4 clonotypes.

The rearrangement joins TRBV5-1 to TRBJ2-5, with TRBD2 matching over 8 bases. The sample taken for sequencing was naive CD4+ T cells sorted from blood. Documented subset: CD45RA+ positively selected. The TCR sequence derives from a man younger than 35 in good health. This CDR3 reads CASSLASGSQETQYF. CDR3 DNA: TGCGCCAGCAGCTTGGCTAGCGGGTCACAAGAGACCCAGTACTTC.